One and the same sample provided the 13 T cell receptor beta chains below, sequenced in a study of cytomegalovirus exposure and HLA in healthy donors. The PCR contained 60 Vbeta and 13 Jbeta primers. Assay: immunoSEQ multiplex PCR; the TCRdb copy retains only in-frame clones and omits some. Of roughly 140,000 clones listed, 80% were seen once; the top ten hold roughly 4.7%. The sample was PBMCs. These receptor sequences come from a male donor in good health and CMV-seronegative.

J is TRBJ2-2 and V is TRBV28; weak D call: TRBD2 (5 bases). Per the germline V gene, CDR1 is MDHEN and CDR2 is SYDVKM. The ends were cut back, 6 bases at V and 7 bases at J, with 12 bases in the middle. The CDR3 extends over 13 amino acids. The CDR3 reads CASRTGLIGELFF. CDR3 bases: TGTGCCAGCAGGACCGGACTTATCGGGGAGCTGTTTTTT. Based on the CDR3 plus reference TRBV28 and TRBJ2-2, the full variable domain is DVKVTQSSRYLVKRTGEKVFLECVQDMDHENMFWYRQDPGLGLRLIYFSYDVKMKEKGDIPEGYSVSREKKERFSLILESASTNQTSMYLCASRTGLIGELFFGEGSRLTVL.

The V gene is TRBV4-3, the J gene TRBJ2-1, with unresolved D. Germline values: CDR1 LGHNA, CDR2 YSLEER. Trimming pared 0 bases from V and 3 bases from J, leaving 9 bases between. The CDR3 has 15 amino acids. The CDR3 here is CASSQDVGDYNEQFF. The CDR3 nucleotides read TGCGCCAGCAGCCAAGACGTCGGAGACTACAATGAGCAGTTCTTC.

The V and J genes are TRBV6-1 and TRBJ1-6, with D hard to call. The V and J ends lost 8 bases and 2 bases respectively, with 10 bases between them. This CDR3 comprises 14 residues. CDR1 MNHNS and CDR2 SASEGT come from the germline V gene. The CDR3 sequence is CASATIPYNSPLHF. CDR3 sequence (DNA): TGTGCCAGCGCAACAATCCCCTATAATTCACCCCTCCACTTT.

This rearrangement joins TRBV27 to TRBJ2-6; D not resolved. CDR3 size: 14 residues. The V gene's germline CDR1 is MNHEY and CDR2 SMNVEV (reference sequence). Trimming left V 6 bases short and J 3 bases short, with 9 bases between. This CDR3 reads CASSPLNGANVLTF. CDR3 sequence (DNA): TGTGCCAGCAGCCCCTTAAATGGGGCCAACGTCCTGACTTTC.

The V and J genes are TRBV30 and TRBJ1-5; D not resolved. Trimming cost V 3 bases and J 5 bases, with 11 bases left between them. The CDR3 spans 13 residues. CDR1 is GTSNPN, CDR2 SVGIG, per germline (reference sequence). The CDR3, as DNA: TGTGCCTGGAGCCAGTTGGGCGATCAGCCCCAGCATTTT. Translated: CAWSQLGDQPQHF.

The chain combines TRBV4-3 with TRBJ2-1; no clear D. V was pared by 0 bases and J by 7 bases, with 7 bases between. The germline V gene encodes CDR1 LGHNA and CDR2 YSLEER. This CDR3 spans 13 amino acids. DNA for the CDR3: TGCGCCAGCAGCCAAGACATCGGGAATGAGCAGTTCTTC. Encoded protein: CASSQDIGNEQFF.

This chain's CDR3 is CATVSGGALDTQYF. The CDR3 nucleotides read TGTGCCACCGTTAGCGGGGGGGCCTTAGATACGCAGTATTTT. V usage is TRBV10-3 and J usage is TRBJ2-3, with 11 bases aligning to TRBD2. The CDR3 has 14 amino acids. After removal of 10 bases from V and 5 bases from J, the junction contained 8 bases not matched to a gene. Germline-derived CDR1 and CDR2 are ENHRY and SYGVKD.

This chain connects TRBV6-4 to TRBJ2-1; 10 nucleotides align to TRBD1. CDR3 length equals 17 residues. CDR1 and CDR2 (germline): MRHNA, SNTAGT. J lost 7 bases, V lost 2 bases, and 11 bases had no gene match. The CDR3 here is CASSDNLGQGFWNEQFF. The CDR3 DNA follows: TGTGCCAGCAGTGACAATCTGGGACAGGGGTTTTGGAATGAGCAGTTCTTC.

The chain couples TRBV9 to TRBJ2-7, with D possibly matching TRBD1 (5 bases). V was pared by 7 bases and J by 1 base, with 12 bases between. This CDR3 has 13 amino acids. Germline V lookup: CDR1 SGDLS, CDR2 YYNGEE. Here the CDR3 reads CASADDSSYEQYF. The CDR3 DNA sequence: TGTGCCAGCGCGGATGACAGTTCCTACGAGCAGTACTTC.

The V call is TRBV6-1, the J call TRBJ1-5; weak D call: TRBD1 (5 bases). The CDR3 is 14 residues long. The V gene lost 7 bases and the J gene lost 0 bases, with 10 bases spanning the gap. Germline values: CDR1 MNHNS, CDR2 SASEGT. In nucleotides, the CDR3 is TGTGCCAGCACGGAGGGGCGTAGCAATCAGCCCCAGCATTTT. Protein: CASTEGRSNQPQHF.

V and J are TRBV7-9 and TRBJ1-1; D unclear. V was shortened by 3 bases and J by 3 bases, with 2 bases between the two germline ends. The CDR3 has 11 amino acids. Germline CDR1 and CDR2: SEHNR and FQNEAQ (reference sequence). The DNA of the CDR3 is TGTGCCAGCAGCTTCGACACTGAAGCTTTCTTT. Translated, it gives CASSFDTEAFF.

The chain recombines TRBV5-6 with TRBJ1-4; TRBD1 agrees at 7 bases. The CDR3 runs 14 residues. From germline, CDR1 is SGHDT and CDR2 YYEEEE. V shed 2 bases and J 6 bases; nucleotides not matched to a gene: 4. The CDR3, as DNA: TGTGCCAGCAGCTTCGGGACAGCCTATGAAAAACTGTTTTTT. Its protein product is CASSFGTAYEKLFF.

The J gene is TRBJ2-7, the V gene TRBV6-4; 9 nucleotides agree with TRBD2. The CDR3 covers 16 residues. V shed 0 bases, J shed 5 bases, and the junction held 8 bases outside the gene matches. The germline gives CDR1 MRHNA, CDR2 SNTAGT. CDR3 amino acids: CASSDSGVAGVDEQYF. CDR3 bases: TGTGCCAGCAGTGACTCTGGGGTAGCGGGGGTAGACGAGCAGTACTTC.